One and the same sample provided the 8 T cell receptor beta chains below, sequenced in a study of CD8 T cells in ankylosing spondylitis (TCRdb year 2017). On the study overall, not on this receptor specifically: Blood from ankylosing spondylitis patients appeared to be characterized by a TCR beta motif made up of seven or eight highly homologous amino acid variants.

No antigens are known for them. Library prep was done by 5' RACE. This sample was sequenced with an Illumina HiSeq 2500. The public sequencing data were trimmed at Q25 with fastp and processed into clonotypes with MiXCR by TCRdb, which kept only in-frame beta chains. All rows with the same CDR3 protein become a single entry with the most common DNA and genes. The sample table records 800,000 to 900,000 distinct CDR3 sequences; approximately 10% of these occur just once. The leading ten clones occupy 0.51% of the sample. The sequenced sample consisted of blood, either unsorted or a sorted T cell fraction (not recorded which). These receptor sequences come from a male donor with ankylosing spondylitis.

This clonotype appeared many times. The V gene is TRBV29-1, the J gene TRBJ1-2, with 9 bases matching TRBD1. There are 14 residues in the CDR3. With 0 bases clipped from V and 5 bases from J, the junction kept 4 bases outside the gene matches. In germline, CDR1 is SQVTM, CDR2 ANQGSEA. CDR3: CSVEDQDRGYGYTF. As DNA, the CDR3 is TGCAGCGTTGAAGATCAGGACAGGGGATATGGCTACACCTTC.

This clonotype occurred a few times. The V and J genes are TRBV5-1 and TRBJ2-7; 12 bases align to TRBD2. The CDR3 is 16 amino acids. Per the germline V gene, CDR1 is SGHRS and CDR2 is YFSETQ. V was clipped by 3 bases and J by 5 bases; unmatched bases: 9. CDR3 bases: TGCGCCAGCAGCTCAACTCTAGCGGGAGGGCCCGACGAGCAGTACTTC. This codes for CASSSTLAGGPDEQYF.

This clonotype showed up just a few times. V gene TRBV6-2 or TRBV6-3 combines with J gene TRBJ1-5; 7 nucleotides line up with TRBD1. CDR3 size: 16 residues. The ends lost 6 bases at V and 4 bases at J; junction bases unmatched: 12. Germline V gene sequence: CDR1 MNHEY, CDR2 SVGEGT. In DNA, the CDR3 is TGTGCCAGCAGCAGGGACAGACCATCGATAAATCAGCCCCAGCATTTT. Translated: CASSRDRPSINQPQHF.

V and J are TRBV6-5 and TRBJ2-4; D is uncertain. The V gene lost 0 bases and the J gene lost 0 bases, with 6 bases spanning the gap. The CDR3 runs to 15 residues. Germline V lookup: CDR1 MNHEY, CDR2 SVGAGI. The CDR3 DNA sequence: TGTGCCAGCAGTTACTCTGGCCTAGCCAAAAACATTCAGTACTTC. Residues: CASSYSGLAKNIQYF.

This clonotype was counted ten times or more. The V gene is TRBV10-3, the J gene TRBJ2-5; 9 bases are a match to TRBD1. Germline CDR1 ENHRY, CDR2 SYGVKD. The length of the CDR3 is 14 residues. V gave up 6 bases and J gave up 4 bases; unmatched junction bases: 6. CDR3 in amino acids: CAIRLGQGLETQYF. In DNA, the CDR3 is TGTGCCATCAGACTGGGACAGGGTTTAGAGACCCAGTACTTC.

The rearrangement uses TRBV18 and TRBJ2-2, with TRBD1 identical over 9 bases. The CDR3 extends over 16 amino acids. Looked up from germline, CDR1 is KGHSH and CDR2 is LQKENI. The V and J ends lost 2 bases and 4 bases, in that order; junction bases with no gene match: 5. The CDR3 here is CASSPSTGGSTGELFF. CDR3 nucleotide sequence: TGTGCCAGCTCACCATCTACAGGGGGCAGCACCGGGGAGCTGTTTTTT.

In its sample, this clonotype was seen a few times. This chain connects TRBV28 to TRBJ2-1, with D perhaps TRBD1 or TRBD2 (7 bases each). V was trimmed by 4 bases and J by 6 bases, leaving 16 bases between them. The CDR3 consists of 15 residues. Germline values: CDR1 MDHEN, CDR2 SYDVKM. The CDR3 nucleotides are TGTGCCAGCAGTTCACCTCGGGGGGACAGCAATGAGCAGTTCTTC. It translates to CASSSPRGDSNEQFF.

This clonotype occurred many times. This chain links TRBV20-1 with TRBJ2-2; either TRBD1 or TRBD2 may fit D (5 bases each). The germline gives CDR1 DFQATT, CDR2 SNEGSKA (reference sequence). Trimming cost V 3 bases and J 1 base, with 12 bases left between them. The CDR3 has 15 residues. The CDR3 spells CSASSGTMNTGELFF. CDR3 nucleotides: TGCAGTGCTAGTTCCGGGACGATGAACACCGGGGAGCTGTTTTTT.